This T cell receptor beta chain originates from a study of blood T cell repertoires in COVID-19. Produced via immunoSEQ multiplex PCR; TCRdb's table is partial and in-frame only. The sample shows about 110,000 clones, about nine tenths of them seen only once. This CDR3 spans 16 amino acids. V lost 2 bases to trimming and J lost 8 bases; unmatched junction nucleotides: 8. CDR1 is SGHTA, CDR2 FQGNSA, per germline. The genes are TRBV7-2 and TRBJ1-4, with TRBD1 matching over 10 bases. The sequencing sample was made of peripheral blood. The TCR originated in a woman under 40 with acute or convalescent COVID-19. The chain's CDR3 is CASSLWGDRGQEKLFF. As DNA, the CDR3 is TGTGCCAGCAGCTTATGGGGGGACAGGGGTCAGGAAAAACTGTTTTTT.